The next 29 T cell receptor beta chains were all read from a single sample in a study of Ad26.COV2.S vaccination and SARS-CoV-2 variants. Using immunoSEQ multiplex PCR, the repertoire was profiled, and TCRdb retains in-frame clones only, with some absent. Of about 350,000 clones in the sample, roughly 91% were seen once. As for treatment: some 20 received Ad26.COV2.S at low or high dose, single or two shots; roughly five received placebo; per-sample allocation not given. Specimen acquisition occurred on day 63 following the initial vaccine or placebo injection. The sequencing here drew on peripheral blood, taken in a trial of Ad26.COV2.S vaccine versus placebo. These receptor sequences come from a person aged 18-65 years who received the Ad26.COV2.S COVID-19 vaccine or a placebo.

This sequence joins TRBV11-2 and TRBJ2-1; no definite D call. The CDR3 loop spans 13 amino acids. CDR1 is SGHAT, CDR2 FQNNGV, per germline. The V gene lost 5 bases and the J gene lost 7 bases, with 12 bases spanning the gap. For the CDR3, the DNA is TGTGCCAGCAGCCCTGATAGCTGGAATGAGCAGTTCTTC. It specifies CASSPDSWNEQFF.

The V call is TRBV3-1 (or the pseudogene TRBV3-2), the J call TRBJ2-5; 10 nucleotides agree with TRBD1. Germline V lookup: CDR1 LGHDT, CDR2 YNNKEL (reference sequence). The CDR3 is 16 amino acids. V gave up 2 bases and J gave up 5 bases; unmatched junction bases: 8. The CDR3: CASSQRGQGHHETQYF. In nucleotides, the CDR3 is TGTGCCAGCAGCCAAAGGGGACAGGGGCATCATGAGACCCAGTACTTC.

This sequence joins TRBV15 and TRBJ1-1; 8 positions match TRBD1. The trim removed 0 bases at V and 10 bases at J, leaving 7 bases unmatched. CDR1 and CDR2 (germline): LNHNV, YYDKDF (reference sequence). The CDR3 spans 14 residues. In nucleotides, the CDR3 is TGTGCCACCAGCAGAGATTCCGGACAGGGCTCAGCTTTCTTT. Encoded protein: CATSRDSGQGSAFF.

This clone appeared once. V gene TRBV27 combines with J gene TRBJ1-6, with 7 bases fitting TRBD1. Per the germline V gene, CDR1 is MNHEY and CDR2 is SMNVEV (reference sequence). V lost 6 bases, J lost 5 bases, and 4 bases stayed unmatched. This CDR3 has 14 amino acids. CDR3 coding DNA: TGTGCCAGCAGGTGGGACAGAGATAATTCACCCCTCCACTTT. Amino acid sequence: CASRWDRDNSPLHF.

The genes are TRBV19 and TRBJ1-2, with no clear D. This CDR3 contains 14 residues. V was cut by 1 base and J by 2 bases, with 8 bases left in between. Germline values: CDR1 LNHDA, CDR2 SQIVND (reference sequence). The CDR3 spells CASSIVRMNYGYTF. The CDR3 region has the DNA TGTGCCAGTAGTATAGTCCGCATGAACTATGGCTACACCTTC.

The chain employs TRBV6-6 and TRBJ1-1; D unresolved. Trimming stripped 5 bases from V and 7 bases from J, with 11 bases between. CDR3 size: 12 residues. In germline, CDR1 is MNHNY, CDR2 SVGAGI (reference sequence). The CDR3 region has the DNA TGTGCCAGCAGTCAGTCCGCGAATGAAGCTTTCTTT. The encoded protein is CASSQSANEAFF.

The rearrangement links TRBV19 to TRBJ1-2, with no clear D. Trimming pared 0 bases from V and 2 bases from J, leaving 10 bases between. The CDR3 consists of 15 residues. Germline CDR1 LNHDA, CDR2 SQIVND (reference sequence). DNA of the CDR3: TGTGCCAGTAGTATAGAAGGGAAGTGGAACTATGGCTACACCTTC. Its protein is CASSIEGKWNYGYTF.

V gene TRBV5-1 combines with J gene TRBJ2-3; the match to TRBD2 covers 8 bases. The germline V gene encodes CDR1 SGHRS and CDR2 YFSETQ. The CDR3 is made up of 18 amino acids. The trim removed 2 bases at V and 0 bases at J, leaving 11 bases unmatched. This CDR3 is CASSLTSGVISSTDTQYF. CDR3 DNA sequence: TGCGCCAGCAGCTTAACTAGCGGAGTGATTTCTAGCACAGATACGCAGTATTTT.

The chain joins TRBV19 to TRBJ1-1; D might be TRBD1 (5 bases). Germline CDR1 reads LNHDA; CDR2 reads SQIVND (reference sequence). The length of the CDR3 is 15 residues. V gave up 3 bases and J gave up 5 bases, with 16 bases separating them. The CDR3 reads CASSIQGRVGTEAFF. In DNA form, the CDR3 reads TGTGCCAGTAGTATTCAGGGCAGGGTAGGGACTGAAGCTTTCTTT.

This chain joins TRBV28 and TRBJ2-4; maybe TRBD2 (6 bases). This CDR3 contains 16 residues. The germline V gene encodes CDR1 MDHEN and CDR2 SYDVKM. With 4 bases removed from V and 0 bases from J, the gap between germline ends came to 13 bases. DNA for the CDR3: TGTGCCAGCAGTTCCCGGGGGTTTTCAGCCAAAAACATTCAGTACTTC. Translated: CASSSRGFSAKNIQYF.

Only a few counts were recorded for this clone. The chain links TRBV6-5 to TRBJ1-1; 11 positions match TRBD1. CDR3 length: 15 amino acids. Germline CDR1 and CDR2: MNHEY and SVGAGI. The V segment lost 4 bases and the J segment 4 bases; nucleotides outside the gene matches: 5. CDR3 in amino acids: CASSFTGTGGTEAFF. CDR3 coding DNA: TGTGCCAGCAGTTTCACCGGGACAGGGGGCACTGAAGCTTTCTTT.

This clone was seen once. The chain carries TRBV5-5 and TRBJ1-4; D may be TRBD1 (5 bases). Germline V gene lookup returns CDR1 SGHKS and CDR2 YYEKEE (reference sequence). This CDR3 region has 14 residues. Trimming took 0 bases from V and 7 from J, leaving 10 bases between them. The CDR3: CASSLDRWGEKLFF. The CDR3 nucleotides read TGTGCCAGCAGCTTGGACAGGTGGGGTGAAAAACTGTTTTTT. Combining the CDR3 with reference TRBV5-5 and TRBJ1-4 gives the whole variable domain DAGVTQSPTHLIKTRGQQVTLRCSPISGHKSVSWYQQVLGQGPQFIFQYYEKEERGRGNFPDRFSARQFPNYSSELNVNALLLGDSALYLCASSLDRWGEKLFFGSGTQLSVL.

The genes are TRBV9 and TRBJ2-3; TRBD2 matches at 8 bases. The CDR3 covers 15 residues. The trim removed 3 bases at V and 4 bases at J, leaving 7 bases unmatched. The germline V gene encodes CDR1 SGDLS and CDR2 YYNGEE. CDR3 coding DNA: TGTGCCAGCAGCGGGGGGACTAGTACCGCAGATACGCAGTATTTT. This sequence encodes CASSGGTSTADTQYF.

The J gene is TRBJ1-1, the V gene TRBV30; TRBD1 matches at 8 bases. The V gene's germline CDR1 is GTSNPN and CDR2 SVGIG (reference sequence). Germline trimming cut 2 bases from V and 5 bases from J; bases unmatched to any gene: 4. The CDR3 runs to 13 residues. The DNA of the CDR3 is TGTGCCTGGAGTCGGACAGGGCGGACTGAAGCTTTCTTT. Its protein is CAWSRTGRTEAFF.

The chain joins TRBV10-3 to TRBJ2-2; 7 bases align to TRBD1. V shed 4 bases, J shed 4 bases, and the junction held 9 bases outside the gene matches. Germline V gene sequence: CDR1 ENHRY, CDR2 SYGVKD. The CDR3 length is 16 residues. The CDR3 DNA is TGTGCCATCAGTGTTCTGGAGACAGGGCCCACCGGGGAGCTGTTTTTT. Its protein product is CAISVLETGPTGELFF.

The chain employs TRBV11-2 and TRBJ2-3; TRBD2 matches at 12 bases. V gave up 3 bases and J gave up 0 bases; unmatched junction bases: 10. CDR3 length: 19 residues. Germline V gene data show CDR1 as SGHAT and CDR2 as FQNNGV. The CDR3 sequence is CASSLGPSSGRASTDTQYF. The DNA for the CDR3 is TGTGCCAGCAGCTTGGGACCTTCTAGCGGGAGGGCGAGCACAGATACGCAGTATTTT. The full variable domain, with the rest looked up from reference TRBV11-2 and TRBJ2-3, is EAGVAQSPRYKIIEKRQSVAFWCNPISGHATLYWYQQILGQGPKLLIQFQNNGVVDDSQLPKDRFSAERLKGVDSTLKIQPAKLEDSAVYLCASSLGPSSGRASTDTQYFGPGTRLTVL.

The rearrangement joins TRBV9 to TRBJ1-1, with no clear D. Germline CDR1 reads SGDLS; CDR2 reads YYNGEE. This CDR3 region has 13 residues. Trimming stripped 3 bases from V and 4 bases from J, with 10 bases between. The CDR3: CASSDTISTEAFF. Written as DNA, the CDR3 is TGTGCCAGCAGCGACACTATAAGCACTGAAGCTTTCTTT.

The V and J genes are TRBV27 and TRBJ2-6; D is ambiguous. The CDR3 has 13 amino acids. Trimming removed 6 bases from V and 4 bases from J, with 7 bases in between. Per the germline V gene, CDR1 is MNHEY and CDR2 is SMNVEV (reference sequence). The CDR3: CASRASGANVLTF. The DNA for the CDR3 is TGTGCCAGCAGGGCATCCGGGGCCAACGTCCTGACTTTC.

The chain combines TRBV4-1 with TRBJ1-5; no clear D gene. The CDR3 length is 15 residues. Per the germline V gene, CDR1 is MGHRA and CDR2 is YSYEKL. V lost 1 base, J lost 0 bases, and 7 bases lay in between. The CDR3 loop is CASSQADYSNQPQHF. The CDR3 coding sequence is TGCGCCAGCAGCCAAGCAGATTATAGCAATCAGCCCCAGCATTTT.

The CDR3 spells CASSLLGGEAYEQYF. The CDR3 DNA follows: TGTGCCAGCAGCTTATTGGGCGGGGAGGCCTACGAGCAGTACTTC. The chain joins TRBV7-2 to TRBJ2-7; D possibly corresponds to TRBD2 (6 bases). The V end lost 2 bases, the J end lost 2 bases, and 13 bases lay between the germline ends. There are 15 residues in the CDR3. Germline assignment: CDR1 SGHTA and CDR2 FQGNSA.

V and J are TRBV28 and TRBJ1-5; perhaps TRBD1 as D (6 bases). The CDR3 consists of 16 residues. Per germline, CDR1 MDHEN and CDR2 SYDVKM. Trimming cost V 5 bases and J 0 bases, with 14 bases left between them. The CDR3 DNA follows: TGTGCCAGCAGTGCGAGGGGGTTTCATAGCAATCAGCCCCAGCATTTT. Its translation is CASSARGFHSNQPQHF.

V and J are TRBV15 and TRBJ2-3; 7 bases line up with TRBD1. The CDR3 extends over 17 amino acids. The germline V gene has CDR1 LNHNV and CDR2 YYDKDF (reference sequence). The V and J ends lost 3 bases and 1 base, in that order; junction bases with no gene match: 10. CDR3 nucleotide sequence: TGTGCCACCAGCAGGACCAAAAGGGGGCCCGGCACAGATACGCAGTATTTT. Residues: CATSRTKRGPGTDTQYF.

The chain uses TRBV21-1 and TRBJ1-3; TRBD1, the table's D call, was not compared with the DNA. TRBV21-1 is an annotated pseudogene. The CDR3 loop spans 17 amino acids. This CDR3 reads CASSRGPPGQSANTIYF. The CDR3 nucleotides read TGTGCCAGCAGCAGAGGCCCTCCGGGACAGTCGGCAAACACCATATATTTT.

This chain connects TRBV3-1 (or the pseudogene TRBV3-2) to TRBJ2-5; 9 nucleotides align to TRBD1. This CDR3 has 15 amino acids. With V trimmed by 1 base and J by 5 bases, 5 bases remained unmatched. Germline loops: CDR1 LGHDT, CDR2 YNNKEL (reference sequence). CDR3 sequence reads: CASSQADRGRETQYF. CDR3 DNA sequence: TGTGCCAGCAGCCAAGCTGACAGGGGGAGGGAGACCCAGTACTTC.

The chain links TRBV15 to TRBJ1-4; D remains ambiguous. V was clipped by 4 bases and J by 8 bases, with 17 bases between them. The CDR3 is 15 amino acids. Per germline, CDR1 LNHNV and CDR2 YYDKDF (reference sequence). CDR3 region: CATSKPGRPKEKLFF. In DNA, the CDR3 is TGTGCCACCAGCAAACCCGGGAGGCCGAAAGAAAAACTGTTTTTT. Based on the CDR3 plus reference TRBV15 and TRBJ1-4, the full variable domain is DAMVIQNPRYQVTQFGKPVTLSCSQTLNHNVMYWYQQKSSQAPKLLFHYYDKDFNNEADTPDNFQSRRPNTSFCFLDIRSPGLGDTAMYLCATSKPGRPKEKLFFGSGTQLSVL.

V usage is TRBV12-3 or TRBV12-4 and J usage is TRBJ2-2; no firm D call. V gave up 8 bases and J gave up 0 bases, with 7 bases separating them. CDR3 length equals 13 residues. The CDR3 is CASGRANTGELFF. The CDR3 DNA follows: TGTGCCAGCGGAAGAGCGAACACCGGGGAGCTGTTTTTT.

The rearrangement links TRBV7-3 to TRBJ2-7; 8 bases map to TRBD1. With 5 bases clipped from V and 5 bases from J, the junction kept 5 bases outside the gene matches. The CDR3 is made up of 13 amino acids. CDR1 is SGHTA and CDR2 is FQGTGA in the germline V gene. The CDR3 reads CASSIGQGHEQYF. CDR3 in DNA: TGTGCCAGCAGCATAGGACAGGGCCACGAGCAGTACTTC.

This clone has a count of ten or more. This chain uses TRBV11-2 with TRBJ2-5, with D uncertain. The germline V gene has CDR1 SGHAT and CDR2 FQNNGV. Trimming shortened V by 4 bases and J by 2 bases, and 14 bases separated the two germline ends. The CDR3 loop spans 15 amino acids. CDR3 region: CASSSFLVDQETQYF. For the CDR3, the DNA is TGTGCCAGCAGCTCTTTTCTAGTAGATCAAGAGACCCAGTACTTC.

The V gene is TRBV3-1 (or the pseudogene TRBV3-2), the J gene TRBJ2-5, with a possible D match to TRBD1 (5 bases). This CDR3 spans 16 amino acids. The ends were cut back, 4 bases at V and 3 bases at J, with 18 bases in the middle. Looked up from germline, CDR1 is LGHDT and CDR2 is YNNKEL (reference sequence). DNA for the CDR3: TGTGCCAGCAGCCGGGGTCGGCAGGGATCAGAAGAGACCCAGTACTTC. Translating it yields CASSRGRQGSEETQYF.